The 4 T cell receptor beta chains in this list originate from one sample, sequenced in a study of post-analysis software for immune sequencing data. Study conclusions and caveats: With TRBV5-6, TRBV5-1 and TRBV20-1 included, several TRBV segments were more frequent in patients than in controls.

Their cognate antigens are unknown. Unique-molecular-identifier-tagged TCR beta cDNA libraries were used. TCRdb reprocessed the PCR reads via MiXCR and lists one record per CDR3 protein. The sample holds about 620,000 distinct CDR3 sequences, about 40% seen once. The source material was blood. The source of these receptors is a girl between 10 and 17 years old with multiple sclerosis.

The V gene is TRBV5-1, the J gene TRBJ1-1, with D possibly TRBD1 on 6 matching bases. Germline-derived CDR1 and CDR2 are SGHRS and YFSETQ. The CDR3 spans 14 residues. V dropped 2 bases and J dropped 6 bases, with 14 bases sitting between them. In DNA, the CDR3 is TGCGCCAGCAGCTTCGGACAGAGGGGGGCTGAAGCTTTCTTT. Translated, it gives CASSFGQRGAEAFF.

This clonotype came up once. The junction shows a germline mismatch at one end, possibly a read error. The V gene is TRBV4-2, the J gene TRBJ1-2; the D is unclear. Germline CDR1 reads LGHNA; CDR2 reads YNFKEQ. CDR3 length: 16 amino acids. CDR3 in amino acids: CAGSQPESLGFYGYTF. In DNA form, the CDR3 reads TGTGCCGGCAGCCAGCCCGAAAGCTTGGGGTTCTATGGCTACACCTTC.

Worth noting for this clonotype: The junction departs from the called germline gene at one end, perhaps through a read error. The chain is built from TRBV19 and TRBJ1-2; 7 bases map to TRBD1. The CDR3 is 15 amino acids. Germline CDR1 and CDR2: LNHDA and SQIVND (reference sequence). CDR3 nucleotides: TGCGCCAGTAGTTCGCCGAGGGGGCAGAACTATGGCTACACCTTC. The encoded protein is CASSSPRGQNYGYTF.

The gene calls are TRBV20-1 and TRBJ2-7, with TRBD1 matching 9 bases. Per the germline V gene, CDR1 is DFQATT and CDR2 is SNEGSKA (reference sequence). V shed 1 base, J shed 3 bases, and the junction held 13 bases outside the gene matches. The CDR3 length is 17 residues. CDR3 loop: CSARGLEPGDRDYEQYF. In DNA, the CDR3 is TGCAGTGCTAGAGGATTGGAGCCAGGGGACAGGGACTACGAGCAGTACTTC.